This T cell receptor beta chain was sequenced for a study of OX40 agonist ivuxolimab in advanced cancers. On the study more broadly: At 0.01 to 10 mg/kg, ivuxolimab was administered intravenously to patients every 2 weeks. Under the entry rules, prior anti-PD-1, anti-PD-L1 or anti-CTLA-4 therapy was allowed, and about 40% had some.

CDR1 and CDR2 (germline): LGHNT, FRNRAP. The CDR3 runs to 19 residues. Trimming stripped 7 bases from V and 0 bases from J, with 28 bases between. TCRdb's copy holds only in-frame clones and misses some; the assay was immunoSEQ multiplex PCR. This table holds roughly 93,000 clones, 84% found once. This clone was seen a handful of times. Other DNA sequences in this sample translate to the same CDR3. Here the sequenced sample was CD4+ or CD8+ T cells sorted from blood, taken in a trial of the OX40 agonist ivuxolimab. The TCR sequence derives from an adult with an advanced solid tumor such as melanoma, head and neck, liver or kidney cancer. The chain has TRBV12-5 and TRBJ2-7, with D perhaps TRBD2 (5 bases). The CDR3 region has the DNA TGTGCTAGTGCCCCAGGAAAGGACGGGGTGGGTCCCTTCTCCTACGAGCAGTACTTC. It encodes CASAPGKDGVGPFSYEQYF.